This passage covers 23 T cell receptor beta chains from one sample sequenced in a study of blood T cell repertoires in COVID-19 (dated by TCRdb to 2019 to 2021). Library preparation was by the immunoSEQ multiplex PCR assay. Held by TCRdb, this immuneACCESS table contains in-frame sequences only and omits some clones. Under half of the omission traces to an unresolved V gene where checked; the cause of the rest is unknown. Counted in this sample were 90,000 to 120,000 clones; approximately 84% of them appeared once. The ten largest clones capture approximately 4.4% of the sample. The sequencing sample was made of peripheral blood. These receptors originate from a human donor in a cohort sampled during active COVID-19.

The chain couples TRBV6-5 to TRBJ1-2, with TRBD1 as a possible D gene (5 bases). This CDR3 region has 16 residues. Germline CDR1 is MNHEY and CDR2 is SVGAGI. The V end lost 0 bases, the J end lost 8 bases, and 19 bases lay between the germline ends. As DNA, the CDR3 is TGTGCCAGCAGTTACTCGATCGGAACAGGCGTCCGGGGCTACACCTTC. Translated: CASSYSIGTGVRGYTF.

This chain joins TRBV6-1 and TRBJ2-3; D is possibly TRBD2 (5 bases). Germline CDR1 reads MNHNS; CDR2 reads SASEGT. V dropped 3 bases and J dropped 2 bases, with 12 bases sitting between them. The CDR3 contains 15 residues. For the CDR3, the DNA is TGTGCCAGCAGTGATTCGGGGAAAAACACAGATACGCAGTATTTT. Its protein product is CASSDSGKNTDTQYF.

Only a few counts were recorded for this clone. An end of the junction differs from the germline gene, which may be a read error. The rearrangement joins TRBV5-4 to TRBJ2-1, with a tentative D call TRBD2 (6 bases). The germline CDR1 and CDR2 sequences are SGHNT and YYREEE (reference sequence). This CDR3 is 16 amino acids long. The CDR3 loop is CASSLEERAGGVDGVF. Here the CDR3 DNA reads TGTGCCAGCAGCCTTGAAGAGCGGGCCGGCGGCGTTGACGGGGTCTTC.

The chain is built from TRBV6-5 and TRBJ2-6; D may be TRBD2 (5 bases). This CDR3 region has 15 residues. The ends were cut back, 10 bases at V and 2 bases at J, with 15 bases in the middle. Germline CDR1 reads MNHEY; CDR2 reads SVGAGI. In DNA, the CDR3 is TGTGCCACCTACAACGAGGGCGCTGGGGCCAACGTCCTGACTTTC. Encoded protein: CATYNEGAGANVLTF.

The rearrangement links TRBV25-1 to TRBJ1-3; tentatively, D is TRBD1 (6 bases). Trimming removed 2 bases from V and 2 bases from J, with 7 bases in between. Looked up from germline, CDR1 is MGHDK and CDR2 is SYGVNS. This CDR3 comprises 14 residues. CDR3 bases: TGTGCCAGCAGTGAAGCAGGGGCTGGAAACACCATATATTTT. This encodes CASSEAGAGNTIYF.

The J gene is TRBJ2-7, the V gene TRBV28, with 11 bases identical to TRBD1. J lost 9 bases, V lost 6 bases, and 16 bases had no gene match. This CDR3 is 16 amino acids long. CDR1 MDHEN and CDR2 SYDVKM come from the germline V gene. CDR3 loop: CASSPGQGVIHSGQYF. The CDR3 coding sequence is TGTGCCAGCAGCCCGGGACAGGGGGTTATTCACTCCGGGCAGTACTTC. Looking up the rest from reference TRBV28 and TRBJ2-7 gives the full variable domain: DVKVTQSSRYLVKRTGEKVFLECVQDMDHENMFWYRQDPGLGLRLIYFSYDVKMKEKGDIPEGYSVSREKKERFSLILESASTNQTSMYLCASSPGQGVIHSGQYFGPGTRLTVT.

The chain links TRBV2 to TRBJ2-2; D possibly corresponds to TRBD2 (5 bases). The CDR3 is 17 residues long. V dropped 3 bases and J dropped 0 bases, with 14 bases sitting between them. CDR1 and CDR2 (germline): SNHLY, FYNNEI. The CDR3 bases are TGTGCCAGCAGTGACGGGTGGGGTAGCGCGAACACCGGGGAGCTGTTTTTT. It codes for CASSDGWGSANTGELFF.

V usage is TRBV7-2 and J usage is TRBJ2-7, with D possibly TRBD2 on 5 matching bases. The CDR3 has 15 amino acids. Between the trimmed V and J ends, which lost 1 base and 7 bases, there was a span of 17 bases. The germline V gene has CDR1 SGHTA and CDR2 FQGNSA. The CDR3 here is CASSLGGAFGEEQYV. For the CDR3, the DNA is TGTGCCAGCAGCTTAGGGGGAGCGTTCGGAGAGGAGCAGTACGTC.

The V and J genes are TRBV7-9 and TRBJ1-6; D is possibly TRBD1 (5 bases). Germline values: CDR1 SEHNR, CDR2 FQNEAQ (reference sequence). V lost 5 bases to trimming and J lost 6 bases, with 14 bases between them. CDR3 length equals 15 residues. The CDR3 loop is CASSTSDTPNSPLHF. The CDR3 coding sequence is TGTGCCAGCAGCACCTCGGACACTCCTAATTCACCCCTCCACTTT.

This rearrangement joins TRBV30 to TRBJ2-2; 7 bases line up with TRBD2. The germline V gene has CDR1 GTSNPN and CDR2 SVGIG (reference sequence). This CDR3 has 15 residues. V lost 3 bases, J lost 1 base, and 5 bases stayed unmatched. CDR3 DNA: TGTGCCTGGAGACCGAGCGGGGTGAACACCGGGGAGCTGTTTTTT. This translates into CAWRPSGVNTGELFF.

The V and J genes are TRBV9 and TRBJ1-2, with TRBD1 matching 7 bases. The germline V gene has CDR1 SGDLS and CDR2 YYNGEE. The length of the CDR3 is 13 residues. Trimming took 4 bases from V and 2 from J; bases not matched to a gene: 2. CDR3 coding DNA: TGTGCCAGCAGCCGGGACAGAAACTATGGCTACACCTTC. It yields the protein CASSRDRNYGYTF.

The gene calls are TRBV5-1 and TRBJ2-5, with TRBD1 matching 11 bases. The trim removed 3 bases at V and 3 bases at J, leaving 1 base unmatched. Per germline, CDR1 SGHRS and CDR2 YFSETQ. The length of the CDR3 is 14 residues. CDR3 sequence reads: CASSWGQGEETQYF. CDR3 nucleotides: TGCGCCAGCAGCTGGGGACAGGGGGAAGAGACCCAGTACTTC.

The rearrangement uses TRBV18 and TRBJ1-3; TRBD1 might be the D (5 bases). CDR1 is KGHSH and CDR2 is LQKENI in the germline V gene. V lost 3 bases and J 2 bases, leaving 8 bases between the germline ends. The CDR3 contains 14 residues. CDR3 sequence: CASSPDRTGNTIYF. The CDR3 DNA sequence: TGTGCCAGCTCACCTGACAGAACTGGAAACACCATATATTTT.

This clone was counted a single time. The gene calls are TRBV19 and TRBJ2-3, with D tentatively TRBD1 (5 bases). Trimming removed 3 bases from V and 2 bases from J, with 12 bases in between. Per the germline V gene, CDR1 is LNHDA and CDR2 is SQIVND (reference sequence). This CDR3 comprises 15 residues. The CDR3 region has the DNA TGTGCCAGTAGTATTGGTCAGGGCCCCACAGATACGCAGTATTTT. This translates into CASSIGQGPTDTQYF.

The chain couples TRBV19 to TRBJ1-4; weak D call: TRBD1 (6 bases). V was shortened by 6 bases and J by 10 bases, with 12 bases between the two germline ends. This CDR3 region has 12 residues. CDR1 and CDR2 (germline): LNHDA, SQIVND (reference sequence). The CDR3 sequence: CASRFKGGKLFF. The CDR3 DNA reads TGTGCCAGTAGATTCAAAGGGGGAAAACTGTTTTTT.

The chain combines TRBV19 with TRBJ1-5; no clear D gene. The CDR3 runs to 14 residues. Germline loops: CDR1 LNHDA, CDR2 SQIVND (reference sequence). Trimming shortened V by 3 bases and J by 0 bases, and 6 bases separated the two germline ends. CDR3 nucleotides: TGTGCCAGTAGTATGGAGTATAGCAATCAGCCCCAGCATTTT. Its translation is CASSMEYSNQPQHF.

The chain recombines TRBV19 with TRBJ2-2; D is possibly TRBD1 (6 bases). Looked up from germline, CDR1 is LNHDA and CDR2 is SQIVND (reference sequence). The CDR3 extends over 15 amino acids. Deletions cut 6 bases from V and 4 bases from J, with 15 bases between. The CDR3 DNA is TGTGCCAGTAGGCAGGGGCATATCAGCACCGGGGAGCTGTTTTTT. It encodes CASRQGHISTGELFF.

Here the CDR3 DNA reads TGTGCCAGCAGTGAATCTAGCGGACTTTACAATGAGCAGTTCTTC. This translates into CASSESSGLYNEQFF. The J gene is TRBJ2-1, the V gene TRBV6-1, with 7 positions matching TRBD2. The junction had 5 bases not matched to a gene; V was cut back by 2 bases and J by 4 bases. The germline V gene has CDR1 MNHNS and CDR2 SASEGT. The CDR3 consists of 15 residues.

The chain employs TRBV7-2 and TRBJ1-3; 10 positions agree with TRBD1. Germline V CDR1 and CDR2: SGHTA, FQGNSA. J was trimmed by 6 bases and V by 1 base; bases with no gene match: 6. The CDR3 consists of 16 residues. The CDR3 sequence: CASSLEGQGFVNTIYF. The CDR3 region has the DNA TGTGCCAGCAGCTTAGAGGGACAGGGGTTCGTAAACACCATATATTTT.

V and J are TRBV10-3 and TRBJ1-1; 9 bases match TRBD1. This CDR3 comprises 16 residues. CDR1 is ENHRY, CDR2 SYGVKD, per germline. V was clipped by 3 bases and J by 5 bases; unmatched bases: 10. The CDR3 loop reads CAISDRDRVMRTEAFF. CDR3 bases: TGTGCCATCAGTGATCGGGACAGGGTAATGCGTACTGAAGCTTTCTTT.

The chain couples TRBV6-5 to TRBJ2-3; 7 positions agree with TRBD2. Germline V lookup: CDR1 MNHEY, CDR2 SVGAGI. This CDR3 has 16 residues. V lost 4 bases to trimming and J lost 2 bases; unmatched junction nucleotides: 9. The DNA for the CDR3 is TGTGCCAGCAGTTTTGGGGGGAGGGGATACACAGATACGCAGTATTTT. It codes for CASSFGGRGYTDTQYF.

This clone appeared once. CDR3 loop: CASSLRVAGNQETQYF. The CDR3 DNA follows: TGCGCCAGCAGCTTGCGTGTAGCGGGGAACCAAGAGACCCAGTACTTC. The rearrangement joins TRBV5-1 to TRBJ2-5, with 8 positions matching TRBD2. This CDR3 comprises 16 residues. V trimming: 1 base; J trimming: 0 bases; junction bases outside the gene matches: 5. Per germline, CDR1 SGHRS and CDR2 YFSETQ.

The chain recombines TRBV7-9 with TRBJ2-3, with D possibly matching TRBD1 (5 bases). Germline V gene data show CDR1 as SEHNR and CDR2 as FQNEAQ (reference sequence). The length of the CDR3 is 15 residues. V was trimmed by 7 bases and J by 3 bases, leaving 17 bases between them. The DNA for the CDR3 is TGTGCCAGCAATTGGGGCGGCCTAAGGACAGATACGCAGTATTTT. This translates into CASNWGGLRTDTQYF.